This entry lists 30 T cell receptor beta chains sequenced from one sample in a study of blood T cell repertoires in COVID-19. Only in-frame clones appear in the TCRdb table, and some are missing; sequencing was by immunoSEQ multiplex PCR. The table has hundreds of thousands of clones, around nine tenths seen once; the top ten hold 2.6%. The material sequenced was PBMCs or T cells enriched from blood (not recorded which). All receptors come from a man in his sixties who had recovered from COVID-19.

In its sample, this clone was seen once. The chain carries TRBV30 and TRBJ2-5; 7 bases align to TRBD1. V gave up 7 bases and J gave up 3 bases; unmatched junction bases: 8. Germline V gene lookup returns CDR1 GTSNPN and CDR2 SVGIG (reference sequence). The CDR3 totals 13 residues. The CDR3 sequence is CASTKDRKETQYF. The DNA for the CDR3 is TGTGCCTCAACCAAGGACAGGAAAGAGACCCAGTACTTC.

This chain uses TRBV12-3 or TRBV12-4 with TRBJ2-1, with a tentative D call TRBD2 (6 bases). The ends were cut back, 7 bases at V and 9 bases at J, with 16 bases in the middle. The CDR3 loop spans 13 amino acids. The CDR3 loop is CASTPRRAIEQFF. DNA for the CDR3: TGTGCCAGCACCCCTAGGAGGGCCATTGAGCAGTTCTTC.

The rearrangement links TRBV19 to TRBJ2-3, with 7 bases matching TRBD2. Germline CDR1 and CDR2: LNHDA and SQIVND (reference sequence). The CDR3 length is 14 residues. V shed 3 bases and J 0 bases; nucleotides not matched to a gene: 0. In DNA form, the CDR3 reads TGTGCCAGTAGTATTAGCGGGAGCACAGATACGCAGTATTTT. Translation: CASSISGSTDTQYF.

Of note for this clone: At one end, the junction sequence differs from germline, possibly due to a read error. The chain links TRBV7-7 to TRBJ2-1; 7 nucleotides agree with TRBD2. Germline V gives CDR1 SSHAT, CDR2 FNYEAQ (reference sequence). The CDR3 extends over 18 amino acids. In nucleotides, the CDR3 is TGTGCTAGCAGCTTTCAAGGCTATCGGGACTACCCTTACAATGAGCAGTTCTTC. This codes for CASSFQGYRDYPYNEQFF.

The chain combines TRBV9 with TRBJ2-5, with a tentative D call TRBD2 (6 bases). Germline CDR1 is SGDLS and CDR2 is YYNGEE. CDR3 length equals 14 residues. V was shortened by 0 bases and J by 3 bases, with 9 bases between the two germline ends. CDR3 loop: CASSVVGGEETQYF. In nucleotides, the CDR3 is TGTGCCAGCAGCGTAGTCGGAGGGGAAGAGACCCAGTACTTC.

The gene calls are TRBV7-9 and TRBJ1-4; no firm D call. V lost 7 bases and J lost 5, with 14 bases in between. Germline V gene data show CDR1 as SEHNR and CDR2 as FQNEAQ (reference sequence). The CDR3 totals 14 residues. The CDR3 loop reads CASTSFGPNEKLFF. CDR3 sequence (DNA): TGTGCCAGCACCTCTTTTGGGCCCAATGAAAAACTGTTTTTT.

The gene calls are TRBV10-3 and TRBJ2-7; 10 bases fit TRBD2. This CDR3 has 16 amino acids. J was trimmed by 0 bases and V by 2 bases; bases with no gene match: 4. Germline V CDR1 and CDR2: ENHRY, SYGVKD. CDR3 sequence (DNA): TGTGCCATCAGTGAGAGGACTAGCGGCTCCTCCTACGAGCAGTACTTC. This gives the protein CAISERTSGSSYEQYF.

This sequence joins TRBV19 and TRBJ2-5, with 8 bases matching TRBD1. The CDR3 is 14 residues long. J lost 5 bases, V lost 5 bases, and 7 bases had no gene match. Germline CDR1 is LNHDA and CDR2 is SQIVND (reference sequence). The CDR3 nucleotides are TGTGCCAGTAGTGAAGCAGGGGGCTGGGAGACCCAGTACTTC. Residues: CASSEAGGWETQYF.

Details on this clone: A read error may produce the germline difference seen at one junction end. The chain joins TRBV7-7 to TRBJ1-3; possible D gene TRBD1, 6 bases. The CDR3 is 15 residues long. In germline, CDR1 is SSHAT, CDR2 FNYEAQ (reference sequence). CDR3 region: CASSLAPGAGNTIYF. The CDR3 DNA follows: TGTGCTAGCAGCTTAGCCCCAGGGGCGGGAAACACCATATATTTT.

Only one count was recorded for this clone. CDR3 nucleotide sequence: TGTGCCAGCAGCACCAAGAGACTAGCGGGATTCGAGACCCAGTACTTC. Translation: CASSTKRLAGFETQYF. The V call is TRBV7-2, the J call TRBJ2-5; 11 bases line up with TRBD2. Trimming took 5 bases from V and 5 from J; bases not matched to a gene: 10. This CDR3 has 16 amino acids. In germline, CDR1 is SGHTA, CDR2 FQGNSA.

This chain links TRBV28 with TRBJ1-1, with D uncertain. The CDR3 spans 12 residues. Germline V gene lookup returns CDR1 MDHEN and CDR2 SYDVKM. The V gene lost 2 bases and the J gene lost 2 bases, with 3 bases spanning the gap. This CDR3 reads CASSLTNTEAFF. Here the CDR3 DNA reads TGTGCCAGCAGTTTAACAAACACTGAAGCTTTCTTT.

This clone has a single count. The chain is built from TRBV6-5 and TRBJ1-2; 8 bases map to TRBD1. V was pared by 6 bases and J by 0 bases, with 0 bases of the junction left unmatched. The V gene's germline CDR1 is MNHEY and CDR2 SVGAGI. CDR3 length equals 13 residues. The CDR3 nucleotides read TGTGCCAGCAGGGGACAGGCTAACTATGGCTACACCTTC. Amino acids: CASRGQANYGYTF.

As concerns this clone: Other DNA sequences in this specimen translate into the identical CDR3. This sequence joins TRBV5-4 and TRBJ1-1; D remains ambiguous. The germline V gene has CDR1 SGHNT and CDR2 YYREEE (reference sequence). This CDR3 has 13 amino acids. Trimming cost V 1 base and J 2 bases, with 6 bases left between them. The CDR3 is CASSLLTNTEAFF. Here the CDR3 DNA reads TGTGCCAGCAGCTTGCTGACAAACACTGAAGCTTTCTTT.

The chain couples TRBV7-2 to TRBJ2-6, with 10 bases identical to TRBD2. Germline assignment: CDR1 SGHTA and CDR2 FQGNSA. The ends lost 5 bases at V and 1 base at J; junction bases unmatched: 2. This CDR3 has 16 amino acids. Here the CDR3 reads CASSKLAGSGANVLTF. CDR3 nucleotide sequence: TGTGCCAGCAGCAAACTAGCGGGGTCTGGGGCCAACGTCCTGACTTTC.

This rearrangement joins TRBV5-4 to TRBJ2-1; 7 bases match TRBD2. Per the germline V gene, CDR1 is SGHNT and CDR2 is YYREEE (reference sequence). V dropped 2 bases and J dropped 7; count of bases not matched to a gene: 0. The CDR3 loop spans 12 amino acids. CDR3 DNA sequence: TGTGCCAGCAGCTTCGGGGGGAATGAGCAGTTCTTC. This codes for CASSFGGNEQFF.

Here the CDR3 reads CASSSGGGWANQPQHF. CDR3 in DNA: TGTGCCAGCAGCTCCGGCGGGGGTTGGGCCAATCAGCCCCAGCATTTT. This chain links TRBV5-8 with TRBJ1-5; maybe TRBD1 (5 bases). Germline loops: CDR1 SGHTS, CDR2 YDEGEE. The V end lost 3 bases, the J end lost 3 bases, and 16 bases lay between the germline ends. CDR3 length equals 16 residues.

J is TRBJ1-6 and V is TRBV25-1; 7 bases line up with TRBD1. The ends lost 6 bases at V and 7 bases at J; junction bases unmatched: 6. The CDR3 covers 14 residues. CDR1 and CDR2 from the germline V gene are MGHDK and SYGVNS. CDR3 coding DNA: TGTGCCAGCAGGACGGGACAGTTCAATTCACCCCTCCACTTT. Translating gives CASRTGQFNSPLHF.

This clone has a single count. J is TRBJ2-7 and V is TRBV5-1; D perhaps matches TRBD2 (5 bases). Germline lookup yields CDR1 SGHRS and CDR2 YFSETQ. The CDR3 consists of 14 residues. Trimming shortened V by 2 bases and J by 7 bases, and 16 bases separated the two germline ends. CDR3 DNA: TGCGCCAGCAGCTTTCTCGGATCCGGGGAGGAGCAGTACTTC. Protein product: CASSFLGSGEEQYF.

The rearrangement joins TRBV10-2 to TRBJ1-2; D is possibly TRBD1 (6 bases). The germline gives CDR1 WSHSY, CDR2 SAAADI. The ends were cut back, 2 bases at V and 8 bases at J, with 12 bases in the middle. The CDR3 runs 13 residues. The CDR3 reads CASSEGGQRGYTF. DNA of the CDR3: TGCGCCAGCAGTGAGGGCGGACAGCGGGGCTACACCTTC.

The chain has TRBV12-3 or TRBV12-4 and TRBJ1-6, with 8 bases matching TRBD1. V shed 5 bases and J 10 bases; nucleotides not matched to a gene: 4. The CDR3 consists of 13 residues. This chain's CDR3 is CASSTGGYSPLHF. Written as DNA, the CDR3 is TGTGCCAGCAGTACAGGGGGGTACTCACCCCTCCACTTT.

This chain joins TRBV7-3 and TRBJ2-1; 11 bases line up with TRBD2. The germline gives CDR1 SGHTA, CDR2 FQGTGA. After removal of 5 bases from V and 6 bases from J, the junction contained 15 bases not matched to a gene. The CDR3 extends over 18 amino acids. The CDR3 coding sequence is TGTGCCAGCAGCCACCTTAACACCCTAGCGGGGGGAGTCAATGAGCAGTTCTTC. As protein: CASSHLNTLAGGVNEQFF.

The V and J genes are TRBV9 and TRBJ1-1, with D possibly TRBD1 on 5 matching bases. In germline, CDR1 is SGDLS, CDR2 YYNGEE. The V end lost 1 base, the J end lost 1 base, and 11 bases lay between the germline ends. The CDR3 has 15 residues. The DNA for the CDR3 is TGTGCCAGCAGCGTAAGGGGAGGGGAGAACACTGAAGCTTTCTTT. This translates into CASSVRGGENTEAFF.

V is TRBV11-2 and J is TRBJ2-2; tentatively, D is TRBD1 (6 bases). With 6 bases removed from V and 4 bases from J, the gap between germline ends came to 12 bases. This CDR3 has 14 amino acids. Germline V gene sequence: CDR1 SGHAT, CDR2 FQNNGV. CDR3 in DNA: TGTGCCAGCAGGAGGACAGACGCCACCGGGGAGCTGTTTTTT. Amino acid sequence: CASRRTDATGELFF.

The chain has TRBV11-3 and TRBJ2-1, with 13 nucleotides matching TRBD2. The V gene's germline CDR1 is SGHNT and CDR2 YENEEA. J lost 7 bases, V lost 2 bases, and 8 bases had no gene match. CDR3 length: 17 amino acids. The CDR3 spells CASSLRQGLAGRNEQFF. CDR3 DNA sequence: TGTGCCAGCAGCTTAAGGCAGGGACTAGCGGGACGTAATGAGCAGTTCTTC.

The V and J genes are TRBV3-1 (or the pseudogene TRBV3-2) and TRBJ2-2; D uncertain. The germline V gene has CDR1 LGHDT and CDR2 YNNKEL (reference sequence). This CDR3 has 15 residues. Between the trimmed V and J ends, which lost 2 bases and 7 bases, there was a span of 14 bases. CDR3 nucleotide sequence: TGTGCCAGCAGCCAACAGGCGAGCCTCGGCGGGGAGCTGTTTTTT. It encodes CASSQQASLGGELFF.

The chain employs TRBV3-1 (or the pseudogene TRBV3-2) and TRBJ1-2; the D gene is possibly TRBD1 (5 bases). Between the trimmed V and J ends, which lost 4 bases and 3 bases, there was a span of 12 bases. The CDR3 has 14 residues. CDR1 and CDR2 from the germline V gene are LGHDT and YNNKEL (reference sequence). CDR3 in amino acids: CASSRALQDYGYTF. The CDR3 DNA is TGTGCCAGCAGCCGAGCCTTACAGGACTATGGCTACACCTTC.

The sample holds a few counts of this clone. The genes are TRBV18 and TRBJ1-4; 7 bases align to TRBD1. This CDR3 spans 14 amino acids. Germline V CDR1 and CDR2: KGHSH, LQKENI. V shed 8 bases, J shed 12 bases, and the junction held 15 bases outside the gene matches. The CDR3 here is CASTLTGSGRELFF. In DNA, the CDR3 is TGTGCCAGCACTCTGACAGGGAGCGGACGGGAACTGTTTTTT.

The CDR3 here is CASSAGLEQMNTEAFF. Here the CDR3 DNA reads TGTGCCAGCAGTGCAGGTTTAGAACAGATGAACACTGAAGCTTTCTTT. The V call is TRBV2, the J call TRBJ1-1; D is undetermined. The CDR3 covers 16 residues. Germline CDR1 reads SNHLY; CDR2 reads FYNNEI. The V end was cut by 4 bases, the J end by 0 bases, with 15 bases between.

The gene calls are TRBV19 and TRBJ2-1; D may be TRBD1 (6 bases). The ends were cut back, 10 bases at V and 13 bases at J, with 23 bases in the middle. Per the germline V gene, CDR1 is LNHDA and CDR2 is SQIVND (reference sequence). CDR3 length: 13 amino acids. The CDR3 coding sequence is TGTGCCACCGGGCAGGGGCCCGGGGATGGTCAGTTCTTC. Protein product: CATGQGPGDGQFF. Full variable domain (remainder filled in from reference TRBV19 and TRBJ2-1): DGGITQSPKYLFRKEGQNVTLSCEQNLNHDAMYWYRQDPGQGLRLIYYSQIVNDFQKGDIAEGYSVSREKKESFPLTVTSAQKNPTAFYLCATGQGPGDGQFFGPGTRLTVL.

The chain joins TRBV30 to TRBJ2-4; tentative D call: TRBD2 (6 bases). The V gene's germline CDR1 is GTSNPN and CDR2 SVGIG (reference sequence). This CDR3 contains 14 residues. V was clipped by 7 bases and J by 0 bases, with 13 bases between them. In nucleotides, the CDR3 is TGTGCCTTTCATAGCGGACTAGCCAAAAACATTCAGTACTTC. As protein: CAFHSGLAKNIQYF.